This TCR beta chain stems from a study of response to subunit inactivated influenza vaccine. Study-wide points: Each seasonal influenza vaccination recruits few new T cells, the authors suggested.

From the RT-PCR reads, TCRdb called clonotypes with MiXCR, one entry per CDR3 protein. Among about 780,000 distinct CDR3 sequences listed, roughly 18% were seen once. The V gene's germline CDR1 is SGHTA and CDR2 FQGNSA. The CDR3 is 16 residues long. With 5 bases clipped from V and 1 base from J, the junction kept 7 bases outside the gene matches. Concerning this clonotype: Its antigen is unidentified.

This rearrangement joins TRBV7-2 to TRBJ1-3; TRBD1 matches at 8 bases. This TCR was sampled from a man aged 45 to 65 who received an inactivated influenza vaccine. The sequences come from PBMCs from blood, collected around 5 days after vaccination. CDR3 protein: CASSRTGGISGNTIYF. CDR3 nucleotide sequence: TGTGCCAGCAGCCGAACAGGGGGGATATCTGGAAACACCATATATTTT.